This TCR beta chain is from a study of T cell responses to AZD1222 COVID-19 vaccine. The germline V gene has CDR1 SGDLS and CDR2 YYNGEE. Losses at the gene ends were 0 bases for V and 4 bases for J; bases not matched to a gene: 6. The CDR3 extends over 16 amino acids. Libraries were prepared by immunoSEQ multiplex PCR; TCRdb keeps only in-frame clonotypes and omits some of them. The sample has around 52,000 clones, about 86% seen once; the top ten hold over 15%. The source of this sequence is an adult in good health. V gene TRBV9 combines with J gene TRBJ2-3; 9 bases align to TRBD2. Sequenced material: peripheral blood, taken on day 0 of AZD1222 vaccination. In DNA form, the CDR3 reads TGTGCCAGCAGCGTAGCTGTGGCTAGCGGGGCAGATACGCAGTATTTT. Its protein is CASSVAVASGADTQYF. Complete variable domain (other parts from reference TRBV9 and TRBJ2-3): DSGVTQTPKHLITATGQRVTLRCSPRSGDLSVYWYQQSLDQGLQFLIQYYNGEERAKGNILERFSAQQFPDLHSELNLSSLELGDSALYFCASSVAVASGADTQYFGPGTRLTVL.